The 20 T cell receptor beta chains below were found in one sample sequenced in a study of Graves' ophthalmopathy and Graves' hyperthyroidism. Researchers took RNA transcripts and amplified TCR beta CDR3 regions from them. Second-round multiplex PCR followed a first-round RT-PCR using HTBI primers. TCRdb reanalysed the multiplex PCR reads using MiXCR and keeps one entry per CDR3 protein. Of about 600,000 distinct CDR3 sequences listed, under 40% are singletons. Specimen: peripheral blood or thyroid tissue (not recorded which). These receptors were obtained from an adult man with Graves' hyperthyroidism.

The chain couples TRBV9 to TRBJ1-2; TRBD1 might be the D (5 bases). The length of the CDR3 is 15 residues. Germline lookup yields CDR1 SGDLS and CDR2 YYNGEE. Trimming took 0 bases from V and 4 from J, leaving 13 bases between them. The CDR3 DNA reads as TGTGCCAGCAGCGTAGCTTTGGAGGGACCCTATGGCTACACCTTC. Protein: CASSVALEGPYGYTF.

Many counts were recorded for this clonotype. The chain has TRBV10-3 and TRBJ2-2; 8 bases are a match to TRBD2. The J segment lost 7 bases and the V segment lost 3 bases, leaving 7 bases of the junction unmatched. CDR1 ENHRY and CDR2 SYGVKD come from the germline V gene. This CDR3 region has 15 residues. CDR3 sequence reads: CAISDMVAGHGELFF. The CDR3, as DNA: TGTGCCATCAGTGATATGGTAGCGGGACACGGGGAGCTGTTTTTT.

Only a few counts were recorded for this clonotype. The chain combines TRBV7-6 with TRBJ2-5; 10 bases fit TRBD2. Germline V gene lookup returns CDR1 SGHVS and CDR2 FNYEAQ. The CDR3 contains 18 residues. J lost 5 bases, V lost 5 bases, and 17 bases had no gene match. The CDR3 nucleotides read TGTGCCAGCAGCCCCTTTTCTAGCGGGGGACCACTGGGTGAGACCCAGTACTTC. Protein product: CASSPFSSGGPLGETQYF.

The chain employs TRBV2 and TRBJ2-2; the D is unclear. Trimming left V 7 bases short and J 0 bases short, with 12 bases between. In germline, CDR1 is SNHLY, CDR2 FYNNEI. CDR3 size: 15 residues. CDR3 sequence (DNA): TGTGCCAGCATGACGACGATCGCGAACACCGGGGAGCTGTTTTTT. This translates into CASMTTIANTGELFF.

This chain joins TRBV10-3 and TRBJ2-5, with TRBD1 identical over 7 bases. V lost 2 bases and J lost 0; bases outside the gene matches: 6. CDR1 and CDR2 (germline): ENHRY, SYGVKD. This CDR3 has 16 amino acids. The DNA for the CDR3 is TGTGCCATCAGTGAGACCGGGACAGAGTACCAAGAGACCCAGTACTTC. Amino acid sequence: CAISETGTEYQETQYF.

The gene calls are TRBV7-8 and TRBJ1-5; TRBD1 is a possible D gene (6 bases). Germline V CDR1 and CDR2: SGHVS, FQNEAQ. CDR3 length: 12 residues. Trimming removed 5 bases at V and 8 bases at J, with 10 bases between. The CDR3 region is CASSLGGEPQHF. The CDR3 DNA reads TGTGCCAGCAGCCTAGGGGGGGAGCCCCAGCATTTT.

The rearrangement uses TRBV29-1 and TRBJ2-5; D may be TRBD1 (6 bases). CDR3 length equals 13 residues. The germline V gene encodes CDR1 SQVTM and CDR2 ANQGSEA. V lost 5 bases and J 9 bases, leaving 19 bases between the germline ends. The CDR3 loop reads CSVSTGLGQPQYF. For the CDR3, the DNA is TGCAGCGTTAGCACAGGGTTGGGGCAGCCCCAGTACTTC.

The CDR3 sequence: CASSYGWASGRQETQHF. DNA of the CDR3: TGTGCCAGCAGTTATGGGTGGGCTAGCGGGAGGCAAGAGACCCAGCATTTT. The chain carries TRBV2 and TRBJ1-5; no firm D call. The germline V gene encodes CDR1 SNHLY and CDR2 FYNNEI. With 5 bases removed from V and 11 bases from J, the gap between germline ends came to 28 bases. This CDR3 has 17 amino acids.

At least ten counts were recorded for this clonotype. The CDR3 region has the DNA TGCAGCGTTCTCCAGACACGGGCTAATGAAAAACTGTTTTTT. It yields the protein CSVLQTRANEKLFF. This sequence joins TRBV29-1 and TRBJ1-4; D ambiguous. The V and J ends lost 5 bases and 3 bases respectively, with 13 bases between them. Germline V lookup: CDR1 SQVTM, CDR2 ANQGSEA. The CDR3 runs 14 residues.

The V call is TRBV9, the J call TRBJ1-1; D is possibly TRBD1 (5 bases). V lost 3 bases to trimming and J lost 0 bases, with 9 bases between them. The CDR3 totals 14 residues. Germline-derived CDR1 and CDR2 are SGDLS and YYNGEE. CDR3 protein: CASSGRRVNTEAFF. The CDR3 DNA sequence: TGTGCCAGCAGCGGCCGCAGGGTGAACACTGAAGCTTTCTTT.

There are many counts of this clonotype. The V and J genes are TRBV12-3 or TRBV12-4 and TRBJ2-5; perhaps TRBD2 as D (6 bases). V lost 5 bases and J lost 1, with 11 bases in between. The CDR3 extends over 14 amino acids. This chain's CDR3 is CASSTRDFQETQYF. The CDR3 DNA is TGTGCCAGCAGTACCCGGGACTTCCAAGAGACCCAGTACTTC.

Written as DNA, the CDR3 is TGTGCCAGCAGTGACGCAGGGGCCAACGTCCTGACTTTC. Translated, it gives CASSDAGANVLTF. This chain joins TRBV12-3 or TRBV12-4 and TRBJ2-6; unclear D gene. The length of the CDR3 is 13 residues. With 5 bases removed from V and 4 bases from J, the gap between germline ends came to 6 bases.

This clonotype was counted once. V is TRBV29-1 and J is TRBJ2-7; 13 nucleotides agree with TRBD2. Looked up from germline, CDR1 is SQVTM and CDR2 is ANQGSEA. Unmatched junction bases numbered 8, after V lost 6 bases and J lost 3 bases. The CDR3 consists of 15 residues. For the CDR3, the DNA is TGCAGCGTCCTTAGACTAGCGGGAGGTTTCTACGAGCAGTACTTC. It is translated as CSVLRLAGGFYEQYF.

This clonotype was recorded many times. The chain has TRBV7-2 and TRBJ2-5; 9 bases fit TRBD2. V trimming: 4 bases; J trimming: 0 bases; junction bases outside the gene matches: 6. The CDR3 is 16 amino acids. Germline CDR1 SGHTA, CDR2 FQGNSA. CDR3 sequence (DNA): TGTGCCAGCAGCTCCATAGCGGGGGAGTACCAAGAGACCCAGTACTTC. Amino acids: CASSSIAGEYQETQYF.

There are many counts of this clonotype. The chain employs TRBV29-1 and TRBJ2-5, with D possibly being TRBD1 (6 bases). CDR1 is SQVTM, CDR2 ANQGSEA, per germline. Deletions cut 3 bases from V and 5 bases from J, with 13 bases between. This CDR3 comprises 13 residues. CDR3 in amino acids: CSVDLGGWETQYF. CDR3 coding DNA: TGCAGCGTTGACCTTGGGGGCTGGGAGACCCAGTACTTC.

The chain combines TRBV7-3 with TRBJ2-2; 9 nucleotides match TRBD2. With V trimmed by 6 bases and J by 6 bases, 11 bases remained unmatched. CDR3 size: 16 residues. In germline, CDR1 is SGHTA, CDR2 FQGTGA. The CDR3 DNA sequence: TGTGCCAGCAGACCAACGGGACTAGCAAGGTCCGGGGAGCTGTTTTTT. It specifies CASRPTGLARSGELFF.

This clonotype occurred many times. The V gene is TRBV19, the J gene TRBJ1-5; TRBD1 matches 10 bases. This CDR3 has 16 residues. V trimming: 7 bases; J trimming: 2 bases; junction bases outside the gene matches: 8. Germline V gene sequence: CDR1 LNHDA, CDR2 SQIVND (reference sequence). This chain's CDR3 is CASNRDRGLRNQPQHF. The CDR3 coding sequence is TGTGCCAGTAACCGGGACAGGGGTTTACGCAATCAGCCCCAGCATTTT.

This clonotype came up a few times. This chain links TRBV19 with TRBJ1-6; 11 bases match TRBD1. Trimming removed 5 bases from V and 10 bases from J; junction bases left unmatched: 7. Germline assignment: CDR1 LNHDA and CDR2 SQIVND (reference sequence). This CDR3 spans 15 amino acids. The CDR3 here is CASSAGTGGLSPLHF. The CDR3 DNA sequence: TGTGCCAGTAGTGCGGGGACAGGGGGTCTGTCACCCCTCCACTTT.

This clonotype occurred once. Given a much more abundant clone one base away, this may be a read error. The genes are TRBV29-1 and TRBJ1-2; TRBD1 matches 7 bases. There are 13 residues in the CDR3. With 3 bases clipped from V and 8 bases from J, the junction kept 9 bases outside the gene matches. Germline V gene lookup returns CDR1 SQVTM and CDR2 ANQGSEA. Here the CDR3 DNA reads TGCAGCGTTGAGCAGGGGGAAGTCAGAGGCTACACCTTC. This sequence encodes CSVEQGEVRGYTF.

This clonotype was observed at least ten times. The chain has TRBV29-1 and TRBJ2-7; 7 bases line up with TRBD1. Trimming cost V 7 bases and J 0 bases; bases outside gene matches: 6. The CDR3 spans 13 residues. The V gene's germline CDR1 is SQVTM and CDR2 ANQGSEA. As DNA, the CDR3 is TGCAGCGCTCAGGGACAGCACTCCTACGAGCAGTACTTC. Translating gives CSAQGQHSYEQYF.